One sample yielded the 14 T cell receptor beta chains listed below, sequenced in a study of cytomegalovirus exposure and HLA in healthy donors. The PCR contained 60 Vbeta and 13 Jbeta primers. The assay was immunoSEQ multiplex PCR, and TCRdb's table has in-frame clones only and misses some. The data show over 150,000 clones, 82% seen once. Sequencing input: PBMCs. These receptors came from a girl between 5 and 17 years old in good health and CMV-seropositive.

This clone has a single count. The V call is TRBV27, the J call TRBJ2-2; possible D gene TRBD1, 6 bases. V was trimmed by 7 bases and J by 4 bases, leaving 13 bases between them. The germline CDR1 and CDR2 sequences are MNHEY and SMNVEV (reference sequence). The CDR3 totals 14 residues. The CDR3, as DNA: TGTGCCAGCACCGGACAGCTTTCCACCGGGGAGCTGTTTTTT. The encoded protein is CASTGQLSTGELFF.

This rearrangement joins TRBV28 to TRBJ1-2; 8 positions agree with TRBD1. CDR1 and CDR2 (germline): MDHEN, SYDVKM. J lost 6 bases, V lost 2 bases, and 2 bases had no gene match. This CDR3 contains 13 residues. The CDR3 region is CASSLEDRDGYTF. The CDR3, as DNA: TGTGCCAGCAGTTTAGAGGACAGGGATGGCTACACCTTC.

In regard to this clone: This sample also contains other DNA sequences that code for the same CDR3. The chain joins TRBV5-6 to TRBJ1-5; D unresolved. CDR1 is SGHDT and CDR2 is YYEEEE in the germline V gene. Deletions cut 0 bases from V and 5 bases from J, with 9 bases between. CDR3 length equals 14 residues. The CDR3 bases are TGTGCCAGCAGCTTGGCCGGCGGCGATCAGCCCCAGCATTTT. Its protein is CASSLAGGDQPQHF.

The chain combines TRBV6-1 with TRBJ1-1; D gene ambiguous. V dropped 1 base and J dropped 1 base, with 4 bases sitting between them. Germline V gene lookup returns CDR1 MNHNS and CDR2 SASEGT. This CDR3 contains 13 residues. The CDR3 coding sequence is TGTGCCAGCAGTGAAGGAGCGAACACTGAAGCTTTCTTT. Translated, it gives CASSEGANTEAFF.

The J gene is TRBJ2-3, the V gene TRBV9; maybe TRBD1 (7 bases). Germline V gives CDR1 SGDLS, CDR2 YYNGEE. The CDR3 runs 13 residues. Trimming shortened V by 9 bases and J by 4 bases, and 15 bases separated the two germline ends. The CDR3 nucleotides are TGTGCCACCTCAGGGGGGCCGGCAGATACGCAGTATTTT. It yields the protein CATSGGPADTQYF.

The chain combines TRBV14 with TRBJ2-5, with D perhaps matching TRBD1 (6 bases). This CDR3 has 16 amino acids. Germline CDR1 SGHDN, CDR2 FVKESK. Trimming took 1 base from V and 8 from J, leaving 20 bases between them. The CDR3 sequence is CASSQVGGGSGGTQYF. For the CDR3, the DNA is TGTGCCAGCAGCCAAGTTGGGGGCGGCTCCGGTGGCACCCAGTACTTC.

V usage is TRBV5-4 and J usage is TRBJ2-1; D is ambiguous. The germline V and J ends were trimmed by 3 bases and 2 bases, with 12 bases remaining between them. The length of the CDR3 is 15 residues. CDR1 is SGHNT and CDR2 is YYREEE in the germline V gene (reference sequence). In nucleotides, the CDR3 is TGTGCCAGCAGCTCCGGTCTGGTGACCTACAATGAGCAGTTCTTC. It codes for CASSSGLVTYNEQFF.

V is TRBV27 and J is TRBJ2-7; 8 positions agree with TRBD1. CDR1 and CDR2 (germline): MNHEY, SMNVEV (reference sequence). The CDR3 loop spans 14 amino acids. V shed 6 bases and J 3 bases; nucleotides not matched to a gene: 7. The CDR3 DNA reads TGTGCCAGCAGCCTCGGACAGGGTAACTACGAGCAGTACTTC. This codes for CASSLGQGNYEQYF.

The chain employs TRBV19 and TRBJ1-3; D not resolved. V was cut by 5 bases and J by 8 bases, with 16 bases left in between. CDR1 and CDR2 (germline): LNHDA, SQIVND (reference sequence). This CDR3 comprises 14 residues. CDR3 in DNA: TGTGCCAGTAGTCAATCCGCAGGTAGAGACACCATATATTTT. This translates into CASSQSAGRDTIYF.

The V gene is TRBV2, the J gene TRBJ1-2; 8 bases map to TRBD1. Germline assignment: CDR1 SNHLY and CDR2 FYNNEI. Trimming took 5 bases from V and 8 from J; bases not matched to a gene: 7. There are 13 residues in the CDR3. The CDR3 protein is CASSHQGARGYTF. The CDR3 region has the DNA TGTGCCAGCAGTCATCAGGGGGCGCGCGGCTACACCTTC.

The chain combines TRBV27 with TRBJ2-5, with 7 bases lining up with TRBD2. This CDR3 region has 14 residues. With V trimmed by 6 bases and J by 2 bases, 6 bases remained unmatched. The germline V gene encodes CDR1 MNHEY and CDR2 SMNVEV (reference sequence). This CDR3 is CASSRDYEQETQYF. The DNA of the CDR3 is TGTGCCAGCAGCAGGGACTATGAACAAGAGACCCAGTACTTC.

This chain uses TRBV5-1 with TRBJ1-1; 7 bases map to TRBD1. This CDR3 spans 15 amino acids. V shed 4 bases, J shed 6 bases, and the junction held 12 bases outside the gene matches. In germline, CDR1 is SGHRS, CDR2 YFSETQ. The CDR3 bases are TGCGCCAGCAGCCGTAGCGACAGGGAAGGGCCTGAAGCTTTCTTT. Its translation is CASSRSDREGPEAFF.

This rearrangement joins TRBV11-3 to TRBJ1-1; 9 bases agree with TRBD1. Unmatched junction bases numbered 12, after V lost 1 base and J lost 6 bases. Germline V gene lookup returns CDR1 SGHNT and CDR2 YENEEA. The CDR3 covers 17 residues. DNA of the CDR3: TGTGCCAGCAGCTTAGTTTCTTCAACAGGGGGCGAAGCTGAAGCTTTCTTT. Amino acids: CASSLVSSTGGEAEAFF.

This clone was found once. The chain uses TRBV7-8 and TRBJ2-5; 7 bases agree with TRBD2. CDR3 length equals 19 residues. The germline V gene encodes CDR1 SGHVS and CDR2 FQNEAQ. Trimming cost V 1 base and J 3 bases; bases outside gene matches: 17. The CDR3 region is CASSLEDRAGVRSKETQYF. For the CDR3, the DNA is TGTGCCAGCAGCTTAGAGGATCGGGCGGGGGTCCGGTCAAAAGAGACCCAGTACTTC.